Listed below are T cell receptor beta chains from one sample, sequenced in a study of tumor and adjacent non-tumor tissue in lung cancer. In TCRdb, the multiplex PCR reads were re-called with MiXCR into one record per CDR3 protein. The sample includes some 99,000 distinct CDR3 sequences, roughly 80% of them seen just once. Sequencing input: lung tumor tissue. Receptor source: a woman aged 55 to 70 with non-small cell lung cancer. Both conserved end residues are part of each CDR3. Fields, in order: clone size, D gene, V gene, J gene, CDR3 DNA, CDR3 protein. A D gene is named only where the DNA matches it firmly. Expanded clones get a size class; other rows say once, few or many, or leave the size out.

abundance: .
d_gene: TRBD1
v_gene: TRBV20-1
j_gene: TRBJ1-4
CDR3nt: TGCAGTGCTGCCCGACAGGGGGTAGTATGGGAAAGACTGTTTTTT
CDR3aa: CSAARQGVVWERLFF

abundance: .
d_gene: .
v_gene: TRBV28
j_gene: TRBJ1-2
CDR3nt: TGTGCCAGCAGTTTGCTCCGGGCCACACCCTATGTCTACACCTTC
CDR3aa: CASSLLRATPYVYTF

abundance: .
d_gene: .
v_gene: TRBV28
j_gene: TRBJ1-2
CDR3nt: TGTGCCGGCAGTTTAGCCGCTTTGGCAGGGAGCGGCTACACCTTC
CDR3aa: CAGSLAALAGSGYTF

abundance: .
d_gene: .
v_gene: TRBV29-1
j_gene: TRBJ1-2
CDR3nt: TGCAGCGATAAAGAGACAGAGTTTAACTATGGCTACACCTTC
CDR3aa: CSDKETEFNYGYTF

abundance: .
d_gene: TRBD2
v_gene: TRBV6-5
j_gene: TRBJ2-7
CDR3nt: TGTGCCAGACCTAGCGGGGTCATGGAGCAGTACTTC
CDR3aa: CARPSGVMEQYF

abundance: .
d_gene: TRBD2
v_gene: TRBV30
j_gene: TRBJ2-2
CDR3nt: TGTGCCTGGTCCCAGCGGGAGTTCGACACCGGGGAGCTGTTTTTT
CDR3aa: CAWSQREFDTGELFF

abundance: many
d_gene: .
v_gene: TRBV10-1
j_gene: TRBJ1-6
CDR3nt: TGCGCCAGCAGAGCCGGGGGCATTGATTCACCCCTCCACTTT
CDR3aa: CASRAGGIDSPLHF

abundance: .
d_gene: .
v_gene: TRBV4-2
j_gene: TRBJ2-3
CDR3nt: TGTGCCAACAGCCAAGTAAGACTAGACGCATCAGATACGCAGTATTTT
CDR3aa: CANSQVRLDASDTQYF

abundance: .
d_gene: TRBD2
v_gene: TRBV11-3
j_gene: TRBJ2-1
CDR3nt: TGTGCCAGCAGCTTAGAGTTGACCAGCGGGAGACACGAAGAGCAGTTCTTC
CDR3aa: CASSLELTSGRHEEQFF

abundance: .
d_gene: TRBD2
v_gene: TRBV24-1
j_gene: TRBJ2-2
CDR3nt: TGTGCCACCAGTGAACGGGGGGGAGAGAACACCGGGGAGCTGTTTTTT
CDR3aa: CATSERGGENTGELFF

abundance: .
d_gene: TRBD1
v_gene: TRBV20-1
j_gene: TRBJ2-7
CDR3nt: TGCAGTGCAGCAGGGACAGTGAATACCTACGAGCAGTACTTC
CDR3aa: CSAAGTVNTYEQYF

abundance: .
d_gene: TRBD1
v_gene: TRBV20-1
j_gene: TRBJ2-7
CDR3nt: TGCAGTGCTAGAGGGGGACAGGGGGTATGCGAGCAGTACTTC
CDR3aa: CSARGGQGVCEQYF

abundance: .
d_gene: .
v_gene: TRBV28
j_gene: TRBJ1-4
CDR3nt: TGTGCCAACAGTCTACGGGTCACGGCAGAAAAACTGTTTTTT
CDR3aa: CANSLRVTAEKLFF

abundance: .
d_gene: TRBD2
v_gene: TRBV10-1
j_gene: TRBJ2-1
CDR3nt: TGCGCCTGCAGTCGGACTAGCGGGAGGCACGGGCTGTCAGATGAGCAGTTCTTC
CDR3aa: CACSRTSGRHGLSDEQFF

abundance: .
d_gene: TRBD1
v_gene: TRBV4-1
j_gene: TRBJ1-1
CDR3nt: TGCGTTAGCAGCCAAGGACAGGGGGCGAAGGCTGAAGCTATCTTT
CDR3aa: CVSSQGQGAKAEAIF

abundance: .
d_gene: TRBD1
v_gene: TRBV11-3
j_gene: TRBJ2-1
CDR3nt: TGTGCCAGCAGCTTAGAAGGACAGGTCTGCAATGAGCAGTTCTTC
CDR3aa: CASSLEGQVCNEQFF

abundance: .
d_gene: .
v_gene: TRBV11-2
j_gene: TRBJ2-5
CDR3nt: TGTGCCAGCAGCAAGCGGAGGGTGCGAGAGACCCAGTACTTC
CDR3aa: CASSKRRVRETQYF

abundance: .
d_gene: .
v_gene: TRBV20-1
j_gene: TRBJ1-2
CDR3nt: TGCAGTACTAGGGATCCGATGAAGAATGGCTACACCTTC
CDR3aa: CSTRDPMKNGYTF

abundance: .
d_gene: TRBD1
v_gene: TRBV28
j_gene: TRBJ2-1
CDR3nt: TGTGCCACGTGGGGACAGGGTGAAAGCTCCTACATTGAGCAGTTCTTC
CDR3aa: CATWGQGESSYIEQFF

abundance: many
d_gene: .
v_gene: TRBV6-5
j_gene: TRBJ1-3
CDR3nt: TGTGCCAGCCGGAGTCGGGGGTCTGGAAACACCATATATTTT
CDR3aa: CASRSRGSGNTIYF

abundance: once
d_gene: .
v_gene: TRBV29-1
j_gene: TRBJ1-2
CDR3nt: TGTATCGTTGATCCCGACCAGGATGGCTACAGCTTC
CDR3aa: CIVDPDQDGYSF

abundance: once
d_gene: .
v_gene: TRBV5-4
j_gene: TRBJ1-1
CDR3nt: TGTGCCAGCAGCCTGGACGGGTGGAGAACTGAAGCTTTCTTT
CDR3aa: CASSLDGWRTEAFF

abundance: .
d_gene: .
v_gene: TRBV11-2
j_gene: TRBJ1-6
CDR3nt: TGTGCCAGTAGCCTACAATCCAGCCCGAATTCACCCTTCCACTTT
CDR3aa: CASSLQSSPNSPFHF

abundance: .
d_gene: TRBD1
v_gene: TRBV12-3/TRBV12-4
j_gene: TRBJ2-6
CDR3nt: TGTGCCACTGGGACAGGGCTCTTCTCTGGGGCCAACGTCCCGACTTTC
CDR3aa: CATGTGLFSGANVPTF

abundance: .
d_gene: .
v_gene: TRBV6-2/TRBV6-3
j_gene: TRBJ2-1
CDR3nt: TGTGCCGGCAGTTATTCGGGCAGGATCGTGTCTTACAATGAGCAGTTCTTC
CDR3aa: CAGSYSGRIVSYNEQFF

abundance: once
d_gene: TRBD2
v_gene: TRBV11-3
j_gene: TRBJ2-1
CDR3nt: TGTGCCAGCAGCTTAGAAATGACTAGCGGGAGCCACATTAAGCAGTTCTTC
CDR3aa: CASSLEMTSGSHIKQFF

abundance: .
d_gene: .
v_gene: TRBV29-1
j_gene: TRBJ2-5
CDR3nt: TGCGGCGTTGAAGGGGGGAGAGAGACCCAGCACTTC
CDR3aa: CGVEGGRETQHF

abundance: .
d_gene: .
v_gene: TRBV11-1
j_gene: TRBJ1-1
CDR3nt: TGCGCCAGCAGCTGGGACCGCAACGCTGAAGCTTTCTTT
CDR3aa: CASSWDRNAEAFF

abundance: .
d_gene: TRBD1
v_gene: TRBV20-1
j_gene: TRBJ1-5
CDR3nt: TGCAATGCTAGTAGGCAGGGGGGAAGCAATCAGCCCCTGCATTTT
CDR3aa: CNASRQGGSNQPLHF

abundance: few
d_gene: TRBD2
v_gene: TRBV18
j_gene: TRBJ2-5
CDR3nt: TGTGCCAGCTCACCAATTGGCGGGGGGGCCTTGGAGACCCAGTACTTC
CDR3aa: CASSPIGGGALETQYF

abundance: .
d_gene: .
v_gene: TRBV20-1
j_gene: TRBJ2-1
CDR3nt: TGCAGTGCTAGATCAGGGATTAGCCAAATCTACAATGAACAGTTCTTT
CDR3aa: CSARSGISQIYNEQFF

abundance: .
d_gene: TRBD1
v_gene: TRBV28
j_gene: TRBJ2-7
CDR3nt: TGTGCCAGCAGTTTTATCGGGACAGGGGTCTACGAGCAGTACTTC
CDR3aa: CASSFIGTGVYEQYF

abundance: few
d_gene: TRBD1
v_gene: TRBV7-9
j_gene: TRBJ2-1
CDR3nt: TGTGCCAGCAGCTTATCGGGACAGGGAAGGAATGAGCAGTTCTTC
CDR3aa: CASSLSGQGRNEQFF

abundance: .
d_gene: .
v_gene: TRBV6-2/TRBV6-3
j_gene: TRBJ1-1
CDR3nt: TGTACCAGCAGCCCTGTCTTGGATGGGAACACTGAAGCTTTCTTT
CDR3aa: CTSSPVLDGNTEAFF

abundance: many
d_gene: TRBD1
v_gene: TRBV6-6
j_gene: TRBJ1-1
CDR3nt: TGTGCCAGCAGTTACGGGACAGCTAATAACATGAACACTGAAGCTTTCTTT
CDR3aa: CASSYGTANNMNTEAFF

abundance: .
d_gene: .
v_gene: TRBV3-2
j_gene: TRBJ2-1
CDR3nt: TGTGCCAGCAAGTTGTTCCGATATAGCGGGAGAAGACGCAATGAGCAGTTCTTC
CDR3aa: CASKLFRYSGRRRNEQFF

abundance: .
d_gene: .
v_gene: TRBV6-2/TRBV6-3
j_gene: TRBJ2-1
CDR3nt: TGTGCCAGCAGCCCTTTAAGGTGTCGAAGCTCTTACAATGAGCAGTTCTTC
CDR3aa: CASSPLRCRSSYNEQFF

abundance: .
d_gene: .
v_gene: TRBV6-6
j_gene: TRBJ2-7
CDR3nt: TGTGCCAGCAGTCGCCAGACAAGGGGGGATTATGAGCAGTACTTC
CDR3aa: CASSRQTRGDYEQYF

abundance: few
d_gene: .
v_gene: TRBV5-4
j_gene: TRBJ1-2
CDR3nt: TGTGCCAGCAGCTTGGGGGGTCCGGGACACACCACTCCCAATGGCTACACCTTC
CDR3aa: CASSLGGPGHTTPNGYTF

abundance: .
d_gene: TRBD2
v_gene: TRBV5-4
j_gene: TRBJ2-3
CDR3nt: TGTGCCAGCTGCTTGGCTTTAGCGGGTAGCACAGATATGCAGTATTTT
CDR3aa: CASCLALAGSTDMQYF

abundance: .
d_gene: TRBD1
v_gene: TRBV19
j_gene: TRBJ2-1
CDR3nt: TGTGCCAGTTCCCGGGGGGACAGGGTGTATGAGCAGTTCTTC
CDR3aa: CASSRGDRVYEQFF

abundance: .
d_gene: TRBD2
v_gene: TRBV6-2/TRBV6-3
j_gene: TRBJ2-1
CDR3nt: TGTACCAGCACCAGTACCGTTTTAGCGGGGAGGGACAATGAGCAGTTCTTC
CDR3aa: CTSTSTVLAGRDNEQFF

abundance: .
d_gene: .
v_gene: TRBV11-3
j_gene: TRBJ2-7
CDR3nt: TGTGTCAGCAGCTTAGATACGGGAACCTATGAGCAATACTTC
CDR3aa: CVSSLDTGTYEQYF

abundance: .
d_gene: .
v_gene: TRBV4-3
j_gene: TRBJ1-6
CDR3nt: TGCGCCAGCAGCCAAACCCTGATGGGCGGGCTCGAGGATTCGCCCCTCCACTTT
CDR3aa: CASSQTLMGGLEDSPLHF

abundance: .
d_gene: .
v_gene: TRBV20-1
j_gene: TRBJ1-1
CDR3nt: TGCAGTGCCCCCGAGAGGACTGAAGCTTTCTTT
CDR3aa: CSAPERTEAFF

abundance: .
d_gene: .
v_gene: TRBV10-3
j_gene: TRBJ2-7
CDR3nt: TGTGCCATCAGTGAACGAGGCCGGGACAACGAGCAGTACTTC
CDR3aa: CAISERGRDNEQYF

abundance: many
d_gene: .
v_gene: TRBV6-5
j_gene: TRBJ2-2
CDR3nt: TGTGCCAGCAGCCACAGAACACTAAACACCGGGGAGCTGTTTTTT
CDR3aa: CASSHRTLNTGELFF

abundance: .
d_gene: .
v_gene: TRBV5-1
j_gene: TRBJ2-7
CDR3nt: TGCGCCAGCAGCCCCTCCGAAGGTATCTACGAGCAGTACTTC
CDR3aa: CASSPSEGIYEQYF

abundance: .
d_gene: TRBD2
v_gene: TRBV4-2
j_gene: TRBJ2-2
CDR3nt: TGTGCCAGCAGCCAAGGTCCGGGGGGGGACACCGGGGAGCTGTTTTTT
CDR3aa: CASSQGPGGDTGELFF

abundance: .
d_gene: .
v_gene: TRBV4-3
j_gene: TRBJ2-7
CDR3nt: TGCGCCAGCAGCCAAGATTATGATGACAGAGTCGACGAGCACTACTTC
CDR3aa: CASSQDYDDRVDEHYF

abundance: .
d_gene: TRBD1
v_gene: TRBV6-5
j_gene: TRBJ2-4
CDR3nt: TGTCCCAGCAGCTCATACAGGGGGCTGGAGGAAAACATTCAGTATTTC
CDR3aa: CPSSSYRGLEENIQYF

abundance: .
d_gene: TRBD1
v_gene: TRBV6-6
j_gene: TRBJ2-1
CDR3nt: TGTACCAGCAGTCACAGGGGGCTGGTCTGGGCGTCGTACAATAAGCAGTTCTTC
CDR3aa: CTSSHRGLVWASYNKQFF

abundance: .
d_gene: .
v_gene: TRBV20-1
j_gene: TRBJ1-6
CDR3nt: TGCAGTGCTAGTCCCAAAAACAATTCACCCCTCCACTTT
CDR3aa: CSASPKNNSPLHF

abundance: .
d_gene: TRBD1
v_gene: TRBV28
j_gene: TRBJ1-4
CDR3nt: TGTGCCAGCAGTTTAAAACAGGGGGCAACTAATGAAAAACTGTTTTTT
CDR3aa: CASSLKQGATNEKLFF